This T cell receptor beta chain was observed in a study of PD-L1 blockade in urothelial cancer. Background on the study: Blood-derived samples held a median approximately 150,000 T cells. Study-level results: At the 3-week point, tumor-associated blood clones expanded more in durable-benefit patients.

In germline, CDR1 is SGHDN, CDR2 FVKESK. The V and J ends lost 4 bases and 8 bases respectively, with 25 bases between them. The CDR3 runs 17 residues. The method was immunoSEQ multiplex PCR; TCRdb's version includes in-frame clones alone and lacks a portion of them. Of approximately 110,000 clones in the sample, approximately 90% are singletons; the top ten hold less than 5%. Details on this clone: Its antigen is currently unknown.

Time point defined: peripheral blood 6 weeks after treatment start. Patients' urothelial carcinoma was locally advanced or metastatic. Sequenced material: PBMCs, taken around atezolizumab (anti-PD-L1) treatment. This clonotype originated in a man aged 55 to 70 with urothelial cancer. The genes are TRBV14 and TRBJ2-3; D is possibly TRBD2 (6 bases). The CDR3 nucleotides read TGTGCCAGCAGCCCCAAGCTCGGGACTCCAATCGCCGGTACGCAGTATTTT. It encodes CASSPKLGTPIAGTQYF. The complete variable domain, with remaining parts taken from reference TRBV14 and TRBJ2-3, reads EAGVTQFPSHSVIEKGQTVTLRCDPISGHDNLYWYRRVMGKEIKFLLHFVKESKQDESGMPNNRFLAERTGGTYSTLKVQPAELEDSGVYFCASSPKLGTPIAGTQYFGPGTRLTVL.